Listed here are 24 T cell receptor beta chains from one sample, sequenced in a study of CD8+CD57+ T cells in acquired aplastic anemia. By flow cytometry, patients selected for sequencing had shown an expansion of CD8+CD57+ cells. The use of genomic DNA as template underpinned the TCR beta VDJ and CDR3 profiling. TCRdb re-analysed the reads in MiXCR, keeping a single row per CDR3 protein. The table has 200,000 to 250,000 distinct CDR3 sequences, 40% to 60% seen once. The sample was sorted CD4+, CD8+, or CD8+CD57+ T cells (not recorded which) from PBMCs. These receptors came from a human donor with aplastic anemia.

Details on this clonotype: Its ends do not fully match the called genes, so a read error is possible. V gene TRBV6-5 combines with J gene TRBJ2-7; weak D call: TRBD2 (5 bases). The CDR3 spans 12 residues. Germline V gene lookup returns CDR1 MNHEY and CDR2 SVGAGI. CDR3 amino acids: CTSGTGTYEQYF. Here the CDR3 DNA reads TGTACCAGCGGTACCGGGACCTACGAGCAGTACTTC.

In this sample, this clonotype turned up a few times. V gene TRBV3-1 combines with J gene TRBJ2-3, with 7 bases that match TRBD2. The CDR3 is 15 residues long. Trimming at V came to 5 bases and at J to 2 bases, leaving 7 bases not matched to a gene. Per germline, CDR1 LGHDT and CDR2 YNNKEL (reference sequence). CDR3 coding DNA: TGTGCCAGCAGCGTGGGGGGGAGGAACACAGATACGCAGTATTTT. Residues: CASSVGGRNTDTQYF.

The chain links TRBV19 to TRBJ2-3; 11 bases align to TRBD1. CDR1 and CDR2 (germline): LNHDA, SQIVND (reference sequence). J gave up 10 bases and V 3 bases, and 3 bases lay outside the gene matches. This CDR3 region has 13 residues. CDR3 bases: TGTGCCAGTAGTATGGGGGACAGGGGGGCGCAGTATTTT. Translation gives CASSMGDRGAQYF.

V gene TRBV20-1 combines with J gene TRBJ1-6; 8 bases line up with TRBD1. Looked up from germline, CDR1 is DFQATT and CDR2 is SNEGSKA (reference sequence). The CDR3 is 15 amino acids. V lost 6 bases, J lost 6 bases, and 10 bases stayed unmatched. CDR3 sequence reads: CSARLNRGSNSPLHF. Written as DNA, the CDR3 is TGCAGTGCCAGACTGAACAGGGGGAGTAATTCACCCCTCCACTTT.

The table lists this clonotype with many counts. The chain combines TRBV7-2 with TRBJ2-5; 9 bases are a match to TRBD2. The CDR3 extends over 16 amino acids. Germline V gene data show CDR1 as SGHTA and CDR2 as FQGNSA. The ends lost 6 bases at V and 1 base at J; junction bases unmatched: 9. The CDR3 loop reads CASSRSLRGGQETQYF. The CDR3 coding sequence is TGTGCCAGCAGTCGTTCTTTGCGGGGGGGCCAAGAGACCCAGTACTTC.

V gene TRBV7-6 combines with J gene TRBJ2-5; 12 positions agree with TRBD2. CDR3 length equals 16 residues. CDR1 is SGHVS and CDR2 is FNYEAQ in the germline V gene. The ends lost 4 bases at V and 4 bases at J; junction bases unmatched: 7. CDR3 DNA: TGTGCCAGCAGCTCGGGAAGACTAGCGGGGGTAGAGACCCAGTACTTC. Translation gives CASSSGRLAGVETQYF.

In nucleotides, the CDR3 is TGTGCCAGCAGTTCCTACCCCACCTCCTATGGCTACACCTTC. It encodes CASSSYPTSYGYTF. The chain employs TRBV6-5 and TRBJ1-2; D is uncertain. The CDR3 consists of 14 residues. With 4 bases removed from V and 4 bases from J, the gap between germline ends came to 13 bases. Germline CDR1 and CDR2: MNHEY and SVGAGI.

This clonotype was counted at least ten times. V usage is TRBV7-9 and J usage is TRBJ2-5; no clear D. CDR1 and CDR2 from the germline V gene are SEHNR and FQNEAQ (reference sequence). The CDR3 totals 17 residues. The germline V and J ends were trimmed by 2 bases and 2 bases, with 18 bases remaining between them. This CDR3 is CASSLWLGGGQQETQYF. The CDR3 DNA follows: TGTGCCAGCAGCTTATGGTTGGGCGGTGGGCAACAAGAGACCCAGTACTTC.

This clonotype is a singleton in its sample. The V gene is TRBV2, the J gene TRBJ2-3; 13 bases map to TRBD2. CDR1 and CDR2 from the germline V gene are SNHLY and FYNNEI. J lost 6 bases, V lost 5 bases, and 17 bases had no gene match. This CDR3 has 19 residues. Here the CDR3 reads CASSWRSQTSGGAVDTQYF. The DNA for the CDR3 is TGTGCCAGCAGTTGGCGAAGTCAAACTAGCGGGGGGGCCGTGGATACGCAGTATTTT.

The V gene is TRBV7-8, the J gene TRBJ2-7; D is possibly TRBD1 (6 bases). The CDR3 spans 14 residues. V was cut by 5 bases and J by 2 bases, with 13 bases left in between. Germline CDR1 is SGHVS and CDR2 is FQNEAQ. The CDR3 DNA follows: TGTGCCAGCAGCGTAAGGGACATTGCCTACGAGCAGTACTTC. The encoded protein is CASSVRDIAYEQYF.

Worth noting for this clonotype: A much larger clone lies a single base off, so this may be a read error. The chain employs TRBV19 and TRBJ2-2; tentatively, D is TRBD2 (6 bases). There are 15 residues in the CDR3. Per germline, CDR1 LNHDA and CDR2 SQIVND (reference sequence). V gave up 1 base and J gave up 5 bases, with 11 bases separating them. CDR3: CASSIGSRGTGELFF. The CDR3 DNA reads TGTGCCAGTAGTATAGGAAGCCGGGGGACCGGGGAGCTGTTTTTT.

The count of this clonotype is one. The chain carries TRBV5-1 and TRBJ2-2, with 10 bases matching TRBD1. Germline lookup yields CDR1 SGHRS and CDR2 YFSETQ. There are 15 residues in the CDR3. After removal of 4 bases from V and 7 bases from J, the junction contained 7 bases not matched to a gene. In nucleotides, the CDR3 is TGCGCCAGCAGCCTGGGACAGGGGCTGAACGGGGAGCTGTTTTTT. As protein: CASSLGQGLNGELFF. Combining the CDR3 with reference TRBV5-1 and TRBJ2-2 gives the whole variable domain KAGVTQTPRYLIKTRGQQVTLSCSPISGHRSVSWYQQTPGQGLQFLFEYFSETQRNKGNFPGRFSGRQFSNSRSEMNVSTLELGDSALYLCASSLGQGLNGELFFGEGSRLTVL.

V is TRBV7-9 and J is TRBJ1-2, with D unresolved. CDR3 length: 13 residues. The V gene lost 6 bases and the J gene lost 4 bases, with 12 bases spanning the gap. The V gene's germline CDR1 is SEHNR and CDR2 FQNEAQ (reference sequence). The CDR3 is CASREGGPYGYTF. Written as DNA, the CDR3 is TGTGCCAGCAGGGAGGGTGGGCCCTATGGCTACACCTTC.

The chain carries TRBV11-2 and TRBJ1-1, with unresolved D. Germline V CDR1 and CDR2: SGHAT, FQNNGV. CDR3 length equals 13 residues. Between the trimmed V and J ends, which lost 1 base and 5 bases, there was a span of 8 bases. The CDR3 sequence is CASSLALGTEAFF. In DNA form, the CDR3 reads TGTGCCAGCAGCTTAGCACTGGGGACTGAAGCTTTCTTT.

This clonotype was recorded at least ten times. The chain combines TRBV6-1 with TRBJ1-1, with 7 bases aligning to TRBD1. Germline CDR1 reads MNHNS; CDR2 reads SASEGT. V shed 6 bases, J shed 5 bases, and the junction held 6 bases outside the gene matches. This CDR3 spans 13 amino acids. This CDR3 is CASRISGGTEAFF. Written as DNA, the CDR3 is TGTGCCAGCAGGATCTCAGGGGGGACTGAAGCTTTCTTT.

Of note for this clonotype: This sequence may be a read error, since a much larger clone differs from it by one base. The chain has TRBV10-3 and TRBJ1-5, with a weak D call TRBD1 (5 bases). The CDR3 contains 16 residues. Germline assignment: CDR1 ENHRY and CDR2 SYGVKD. Trimming pared 3 bases from V and 6 bases from J, leaving 18 bases between. DNA of the CDR3: TGTGCCATCAGTGAAGCGAGTGGGGGAGGCGGTCAGCCCCAGCATTTT. Translated, it gives CAISEASGGGGQPQHF.

In the case of this clonotype: This may be a read error, as it is one base from a much larger clone. The chain combines TRBV20-1 with TRBJ1-1; D possibly corresponds to TRBD1 (6 bases). V was clipped by 0 bases and J by 6 bases, with 17 bases between them. The germline V gene encodes CDR1 DFQATT and CDR2 SNEGSKA (reference sequence). The CDR3 consists of 15 residues. In DNA, the CDR3 is TGCAGTGCTAGAGACCCAAAGGGACAAGAGGCTGAAGCTTTCTTT. Translating it yields CSARDPKGQEAEAFF.

The V gene is TRBV24-1, the J gene TRBJ2-7; D is unclear. V was shortened by 0 bases and J by 4 bases, with 6 bases between the two germline ends. Germline V lookup: CDR1 KGHDR, CDR2 SFDVKD. This CDR3 region has 13 residues. The CDR3 DNA reads TGTGCCACCAGTGATTTGCGCAGTTACGAGCAGTACTTC. Its protein product is CATSDLRSYEQYF.

On this clonotype: At one boundary the junction diverges from the germline segment, which might be a read error. The genes are TRBV25-1 and TRBJ1-5; D unresolved. The length of the CDR3 is 15 residues. Germline V gene lookup returns CDR1 MGHDK and CDR2 SYGVNS. As DNA, the CDR3 is TGTGCCTGCAGCTTTTCGGGAGCACTCAATCAGCCCCAGCATTTT. Translating gives CACSFSGALNQPQHF.

The rearrangement joins TRBV7-2 to TRBJ1-1; TRBD1 might be the D (6 bases). Trimming stripped 6 bases from V and 4 bases from J, with 15 bases between. The CDR3 covers 14 residues. Germline V CDR1 and CDR2: SGHTA, FQGNSA. The CDR3 DNA follows: TGTGCCAGCAGTACTCAGGGGATATTCACTGAAGCTTTCTTT. It is translated as CASSTQGIFTEAFF.

In its sample, this clonotype was seen many times. V is TRBV5-4 and J is TRBJ2-1; 9 positions match TRBD2. Per the germline V gene, CDR1 is SGHNT and CDR2 is YYREEE (reference sequence). V trimming: 4 bases; J trimming: 7 bases; junction bases outside the gene matches: 12. This CDR3 has 16 residues. The CDR3 loop is CASSQALAGKRNEQFF. CDR3 DNA sequence: TGTGCCAGCAGCCAGGCCCTAGCGGGGAAGAGGAATGAGCAGTTCTTC. The complete variable domain, with remaining parts taken from reference TRBV5-4 and TRBJ2-1, reads ETGVTQSPTHLIKTRGQQVTLRCSSQSGHNTVSWYQQALGQGPQFIFQYYREEENGRGNFPPRFSGLQFPNYSSELNVNALELDDSALYLCASSQALAGKRNEQFFGPGTRLTVL.

This rearrangement joins TRBV25-1 to TRBJ2-6; D unclear. V was shortened by 5 bases and J by 4 bases, with 12 bases between the two germline ends. Per germline, CDR1 MGHDK and CDR2 SYGVNS. The CDR3 sequence is 15 residues long. CDR3 region: CASSQQSTGANVLTF. The CDR3 coding sequence is TGTGCCAGCAGTCAACAATCCACCGGGGCCAACGTCCTGACTTTC.

This clonotype was seen just once. In nucleotides, the CDR3 is TGTGCCAGTAGTATAGGGCTAGCAAGCACAGATACGCAGTATTTT. Encoded protein: CASSIGLASTDTQYF. The rearrangement joins TRBV19 to TRBJ2-3; a weak D match, TRBD2 (5 bases). The germline V gene has CDR1 LNHDA and CDR2 SQIVND (reference sequence). This CDR3 comprises 15 residues. V lost 1 base and J 0 bases, leaving 8 bases between the germline ends.

This sequence joins TRBV25-1 and TRBJ2-7, with TRBD2 matching 8 bases. V was clipped by 9 bases and J by 6 bases; unmatched bases: 22. This CDR3 has 17 residues. Germline V gene data show CDR1 as MGHDK and CDR2 as SYGVNS. The DNA of the CDR3 is TGTGCCAGTCGGCTAGCGTTAGACACCGGGGGGGGGCGCGAGCAGTACTTC. It is translated as CASRLALDTGGGREQYF.